This TCR beta chain originates from a study of cytomegalovirus exposure and HLA in healthy donors. Notes on the study in general: A few CMV-associated chains proved CMV antigen-specific in vitro. Relative to the roughly 640-donor mean, N-insertions were reportedly fewer in an Asian-associated ancestry cluster in a later analysis.

PCR involved 60 Vbeta and 13 Jbeta primers. Produced via immunoSEQ multiplex PCR; TCRdb's table is partial and in-frame only. The sample lists approximately 140,000 clones, over 60% occurring once. The CDR3 sequence is 14 residues long. V lost 5 bases and J 7 bases, leaving 12 bases between the germline ends. CDR1 is SGHVS, CDR2 FQNEAQ, per germline. A note on this clone: Antigen: not known.

The V and J genes are TRBV7-8 and TRBJ1-6, with D possibly being TRBD1 (6 bases). The sequence was obtained from a woman aged 55-70 years in good health and CMV-seronegative. Sequences were obtained from PBMCs. In DNA form, the CDR3 reads TGTGCCAGCAGCCCGGACAGATCGAATTCACCCCTCCACTTT. It is translated as CASSPDRSNSPLHF.